The next 17 T cell receptor beta chains were all read from a single sample in a study of blood T cell repertoires in COVID-19. The data were produced by immunoSEQ multiplex PCR, yet TCRdb's version contains in-frame clones alone and is incomplete. The sample contains a few hundred thousand clones, about four fifths of which appear only once. The sequenced sample consisted of peripheral blood. All receptors come from a human donor with acute or convalescent COVID-19. The donor label of this sample is uncertain.

The chain links TRBV7-8 to TRBJ1-5; D is unclear. The CDR3 length is 14 residues. CDR1 is SGHVS and CDR2 is FQNEAQ in the germline V gene. V was clipped by 6 bases and J by 2 bases, with 11 bases between them. The chain's CDR3 is CASSSGSGNQPQHF. The CDR3 nucleotides are TGTGCCAGCAGTTCCGGGTCCGGCAATCAGCCCCAGCATTTT. The whole variable domain, remainder taken from reference TRBV7-8 and TRBJ1-5, is GAGVSQSPRYKVAKRGQDVALRCDPISGHVSLFWYQQALGQGPEFLTYFQNEAQLDKSGLPSDRFFAERPEGSVSTLKIQRTQQEDSAVYLCASSSGSGNQPQHFGDGTRLSIL.

The genes are TRBV30 and TRBJ1-3; 9 bases map to TRBD1. With V trimmed by 4 bases and J by 0 bases, 22 bases remained unmatched. The CDR3 has 21 amino acids. Germline CDR1 and CDR2: GTSNPN and SVGIG (reference sequence). CDR3 DNA sequence: TGTGCCTGGACGACTGTGGTATTCGGGACAGGGAGTTTTCGCTCTGGAAACACCATATATTTT. Its protein is CAWTTVVFGTGSFRSGNTIYF.

The gene calls are TRBV5-1 and TRBJ2-5; 10 positions agree with TRBD2. Germline V gene data show CDR1 as SGHRS and CDR2 as YFSETQ. Germline trimming cut 3 bases from V and 5 bases from J; bases unmatched to any gene: 10. The CDR3 contains 16 residues. For the CDR3, the DNA is TGCGCCAGCAGCTCCCGACTAGCGGGTTCAGAGGAGACCCAGTACTTC. This translates into CASSSRLAGSEETQYF.

CDR3 protein: CASSITASTGYTF. CDR3 nucleotide sequence: TGTGCCAGTAGTATAACAGCCTCAACGGGCTACACCTTC. This chain uses TRBV19 with TRBJ1-2, with D unresolved. V was shortened by 2 bases and J by 8 bases, with 12 bases between the two germline ends. The germline CDR1 and CDR2 sequences are LNHDA and SQIVND (reference sequence). This CDR3 comprises 13 residues.

This clone has only a few counts. This chain uses TRBV19 with TRBJ1-1; 7 positions match TRBD1. V lost 6 bases and J lost 0; bases outside the gene matches: 7. CDR3 length: 15 residues. The germline V gene encodes CDR1 LNHDA and CDR2 SQIVND (reference sequence). CDR3 in amino acids: CASRVPGGMNTEAFF. Written as DNA, the CDR3 is TGTGCCAGTAGAGTTCCAGGGGGTATGAACACTGAAGCTTTCTTT.

The chain recombines TRBV20-1 with TRBJ1-3, with D perhaps TRBD1 (6 bases). This CDR3 has 14 amino acids. Germline CDR1 DFQATT, CDR2 SNEGSKA (reference sequence). V was shortened by 3 bases and J by 0 bases, with 9 bases between the two germline ends. The CDR3 DNA is TGCAGTGCTAGTGACAGGAACTCTGGAAACACCATATATTTT. As protein: CSASDRNSGNTIYF.

The chain links TRBV7-8 to TRBJ2-3; D may be TRBD1 (5 bases). Germline V gene lookup returns CDR1 SGHVS and CDR2 FQNEAQ. The CDR3 spans 15 residues. V lost 5 bases and J 0 bases, leaving 12 bases between the germline ends. This chain's CDR3 is CASSPSRASTDTQYF. In DNA form, the CDR3 reads TGTGCCAGCAGCCCCTCCAGGGCTAGCACAGATACGCAGTATTTT.

V is TRBV27 and J is TRBJ2-5; 10 bases are a match to TRBD1. Germline trimming cut 2 bases from V and 1 base from J; bases unmatched to any gene: 1. Germline values: CDR1 MNHEY, CDR2 SMNVEV (reference sequence). The CDR3 covers 15 residues. The CDR3: CASSLRDRGQETQYF. The CDR3 DNA reads TGTGCCAGCAGTTTAAGGGACAGGGGCCAAGAGACCCAGTACTTC.

The rearrangement joins TRBV7-8 to TRBJ2-7; 8 bases line up with TRBD1. CDR1 is SGHVS, CDR2 FQNEAQ, per germline. The CDR3 has 14 amino acids. The junction had 6 bases not matched to a gene; V was cut back by 4 bases and J by 4 bases. The CDR3 region is CASSSPQGVYEQYF. The CDR3 nucleotides are TGTGCCAGCAGCTCCCCACAGGGGGTTTACGAGCAGTACTTC. Supplemented by reference TRBV7-8 and TRBJ2-7, the full variable domain reads GAGVSQSPRYKVAKRGQDVALRCDPISGHVSLFWYQQALGQGPEFLTYFQNEAQLDKSGLPSDRFFAERPEGSVSTLKIQRTQQEDSAVYLCASSSPQGVYEQYFGPGTRLTVT.

This sequence joins TRBV5-1 and TRBJ2-1, with a possible D match to TRBD2 (5 bases). The germline V gene has CDR1 SGHRS and CDR2 YFSETQ. The CDR3 sequence is 15 residues long. Deletions cut 0 bases from V and 5 bases from J, with 12 bases between. CDR3 in DNA: TGCGCCAGCAGCTTGGAGGGTCACGGGAACAATGAGCAGTTCTTC. Its translation is CASSLEGHGNNEQFF.

This rearrangement joins TRBV28 to TRBJ1-5, with 7 bases fitting TRBD1. There are 15 residues in the CDR3. In germline, CDR1 is MDHEN, CDR2 SYDVKM. Losses at the gene ends were 5 bases for V and 2 bases for J; bases not matched to a gene: 6. The DNA for the CDR3 is TGTGCCAGCAGTCCGAGGGGGCTTGGCAATCAGCCCCAGCATTTT. Encoded protein: CASSPRGLGNQPQHF.

The J gene is TRBJ1-2, the V gene TRBV5-5; TRBD1 aligns across 10 bases. V lost 4 bases and J lost 8; bases outside the gene matches: 14. Germline V lookup: CDR1 SGHKS, CDR2 YYEKEE (reference sequence). The CDR3 covers 16 residues. The CDR3 region has the DNA TGTGCCAGCAGCCCTCCGCGGGGACAGGGGAGAAGAGGCTACACCTTC. Protein: CASSPPRGQGRRGYTF.

This chain connects TRBV10-3 to TRBJ2-3; 8 positions match TRBD2. V lost 2 bases, J lost 1 base, and 11 bases stayed unmatched. Per germline, CDR1 ENHRY and CDR2 SYGVKD. The length of the CDR3 is 18 residues. DNA for the CDR3: TGTGCCATCAGTGAGCAGCGCAGCGGGAGTGACGGCACAGATACGCAGTATTTT. This codes for CAISEQRSGSDGTDTQYF.

This clone was counted a few times. V and J are TRBV28 and TRBJ1-1, with a weak D call TRBD1 (6 bases). CDR3 length: 15 residues. V gave up 6 bases and J gave up 1 base, with 15 bases separating them. Germline CDR1 MDHEN, CDR2 SYDVKM. The CDR3 spells CASRYLDRGNTEAFF. The DNA for the CDR3 is TGTGCCAGCAGATATCTGGACAGAGGGAACACTGAAGCTTTCTTT. Drawing the rest from reference TRBV28 and TRBJ1-1, the complete variable domain is DVKVTQSSRYLVKRTGEKVFLECVQDMDHENMFWYRQDPGLGLRLIYFSYDVKMKEKGDIPEGYSVSREKKERFSLILESASTNQTSMYLCASRYLDRGNTEAFFGQGTRLTVV.

This clone was observed a single time. The chain employs TRBV7-9 and TRBJ2-1; D perhaps matches TRBD2 (6 bases). V dropped 4 bases and J dropped 0 bases, with 16 bases sitting between them. CDR3 length: 17 residues. Germline V gene sequence: CDR1 SEHNR, CDR2 FQNEAQ (reference sequence). For the CDR3, the DNA is TGTGCCAGCAGCTGGGTGCCGGGACTGGGCTCCTACAATGAGCAGTTCTTC. Its protein is CASSWVPGLGSYNEQFF.

This chain connects TRBV18 to TRBJ1-1; D ambiguous. Germline V gene sequence: CDR1 KGHSH, CDR2 LQKENI. The length of the CDR3 is 12 residues. Trimming shortened V by 5 bases and J by 6 bases, and 10 bases separated the two germline ends. In DNA, the CDR3 is TGTGCCAGCTCAGTAAAGCCCCCTGAAGCTTTCTTT. Amino acids: CASSVKPPEAFF. Using reference TRBV18 and TRBJ1-1 for the parts outside the CDR3, the full variable domain is NAGVMQNPRHLVRRRGQEARLRCSPMKGHSHVYWYRQLPEEGLKFMVYLQKENIIDESGMPKERFSAEFPKEGPSILRIQQVVRGDSAAYFCASSVKPPEAFFGQGTRLTVV.

J is TRBJ2-1 and V is TRBV7-2; D remains ambiguous. The V and J ends lost 3 bases and 6 bases respectively, with 3 bases between them. The CDR3 has 11 amino acids. Germline CDR1 reads SGHTA; CDR2 reads FQGNSA. The CDR3 protein is CASSFFNEQFF. The CDR3 nucleotides are TGTGCCAGCAGCTTCTTCAATGAGCAGTTCTTC. Looking up the rest from reference TRBV7-2 and TRBJ2-1 gives the full variable domain: GAGVSQSPSNKVTEKGKDVELRCDPISGHTALYWYRQSLGQGLEFLIYFQGNSAPDKSGLPSDRFSAERTGGSVSTLTIQRTQQEDSAVYLCASSFFNEQFFGPGTRLTVL.